The 19 T cell receptor beta chains listed next were all sequenced from one sample in a study of blood T cell repertoires in COVID-19. Generated by immunoSEQ multiplex PCR, the TCRdb table keeps only in-frame clones and is missing some. Counted here are fewer than 350,000 clones, 85% to 90% occurring once; the ten biggest clones make up 10% to 15%. The sequenced material came from peripheral blood. The receptors come from a woman younger than 45 with COVID-19, enrolled during active disease.

V usage is TRBV5-1 and J usage is TRBJ2-5, with D maybe TRBD2 (5 bases). The CDR3 contains 16 residues. Germline values: CDR1 SGHRS, CDR2 YFSETQ. Trimming pared 4 bases from V and 2 bases from J, leaving 18 bases between. The CDR3, as DNA: TGCGCCAGCAGCACACAAGGCGGGTCTTTTCAAGAGACCCAGTACTTC. Translating gives CASSTQGGSFQETQYF.

The chain carries TRBV28 and TRBJ2-6, with a weak D call TRBD2 (6 bases). The CDR3 runs to 17 residues. In germline, CDR1 is MDHEN, CDR2 SYDVKM. With 6 bases removed from V and 2 bases from J, the gap between germline ends came to 17 bases. The CDR3 coding sequence is TGTGCCAGCAGCCCCTGGGGTGGAGGGGCTGGGGCCAACGTCCTGACTTTC. Its protein is CASSPWGGGAGANVLTF.

The chain uses TRBV5-1 and TRBJ2-3; 9 nucleotides agree with TRBD2. CDR1 and CDR2 (germline): SGHRS, YFSETQ. The V and J ends lost 0 bases and 2 bases, in that order; junction bases with no gene match: 4. The CDR3 is made up of 16 amino acids. The CDR3 region is CASSLGGGGATDTQYF. The CDR3 region has the DNA TGCGCCAGCAGCTTGGGTGGCGGGGGGGCCACAGATACGCAGTATTTT.

The rearrangement joins TRBV5-8 to TRBJ1-5, with 11 bases matching TRBD1. Germline V CDR1 and CDR2: SGHTS, YDEGEE. The ends lost 3 bases at V and 5 bases at J; junction bases unmatched: 1. This CDR3 is built from 14 residues. DNA of the CDR3: TGTGCCAGCAGCTGGACAGGGGGCGATCAGCCCCAGCATTTT. It is translated as CASSWTGGDQPQHF.

The rearrangement links TRBV5-1 to TRBJ2-3; TRBD1 aligns across 7 bases. The CDR3 has 15 amino acids. Germline CDR1 reads SGHRS; CDR2 reads YFSETQ. The trim removed 1 base at V and 0 bases at J, leaving 2 bases unmatched. Here the CDR3 DNA reads TGCGCCAGCAGCTTGATGGGACAGAGCACAGATACGCAGTATTTT. Translating it yields CASSLMGQSTDTQYF. Complete variable domain (other parts from reference TRBV5-1 and TRBJ2-3): KAGVTQTPRYLIKTRGQQVTLSCSPISGHRSVSWYQQTPGQGLQFLFEYFSETQRNKGNFPGRFSGRQFSNSRSEMNVSTLELGDSALYLCASSLMGQSTDTQYFGPGTRLTVL.

The CDR3 region is CATSDLDRTSGGSTDTQYF. The CDR3, as DNA: TGTGCCACCAGTGATTTGGACAGAACTAGCGGGGGTAGCACAGATACGCAGTATTTT. The genes are TRBV24-1 and TRBJ2-3; TRBD2 matches 11 bases. This CDR3 region has 19 residues. Losses at the gene ends were 0 bases for V and 0 bases for J; bases not matched to a gene: 7. Germline V gives CDR1 KGHDR, CDR2 SFDVKD.

The CDR3 nucleotides are TGTGCCAGCAGCTCGCGAACAGGGGGTCATGGCTACACCTTC. Protein product: CASSSRTGGHGYTF. This sequence joins TRBV9 and TRBJ1-2; 8 bases line up with TRBD1. Germline assignment: CDR1 SGDLS and CDR2 YYNGEE. J was trimmed by 6 bases and V by 4 bases; bases with no gene match: 8. The CDR3 has 14 residues.

This clone is a singleton in its sample. V usage is TRBV1 and J usage is TRBJ2-7; the table's D call, TRBD2, was not checked against the DNA. TRBV1 is a pseudogene segment. The CDR3 has 19 amino acids. The CDR3 region has the DNA TGCACCAGCAGCCATCCTGGGGCTAGCGGGGGCCTCAGCTCCTACGAGCAGTACTTC. Translation: CTSSHPGASGGLSSYEQYF.

This chain joins TRBV20-1 and TRBJ1-1; D gene uncertain. V lost 5 bases to trimming and J lost 6 bases, with 10 bases between them. Per germline, CDR1 DFQATT and CDR2 SNEGSKA (reference sequence). The CDR3 runs 11 residues. The CDR3 DNA follows: TGCAGTGCTCCCTTGGAGGCTGAAGCTTTCTTT. Encoded protein: CSAPLEAEAFF.

This chain joins TRBV27 and TRBJ2-2; a weak D match, TRBD2 (7 bases). CDR1 and CDR2 from the germline V gene are MNHEY and SMNVEV (reference sequence). V was shortened by 4 bases and J by 6 bases, with 18 bases between the two germline ends. The CDR3 loop spans 16 amino acids. CDR3 residues: CASSSGGGGRPGELFF. Written as DNA, the CDR3 is TGTGCCAGCAGTTCAGGAGGGGGGGGCCGACCCGGGGAGCTGTTTTTT.

In this sample, this clone turned up a few times. J is TRBJ1-5 and V is TRBV28, with 8 positions matching TRBD1. The CDR3 has 13 residues. Germline V gene sequence: CDR1 MDHEN, CDR2 SYDVKM. V was pared by 7 bases and J by 6 bases, with 5 bases of the junction left unmatched. CDR3 sequence: CASNPQGVQPQHF. CDR3 DNA sequence: TGTGCCAGCAACCCACAGGGGGTTCAGCCCCAGCATTTT.

The chain combines TRBV28 with TRBJ2-7; tentative D call: TRBD2 (6 bases). V dropped 5 bases and J dropped 5 bases, with 13 bases sitting between them. The CDR3 has 13 residues. CDR1 is MDHEN, CDR2 SYDVKM, per germline. CDR3 residues: CASSRVGGNEQYF. CDR3 nucleotide sequence: TGTGCCAGCAGTAGGGTGGGGGGAAACGAGCAGTACTTC.

The gene calls are TRBV14 and TRBJ1-4; 8 positions agree with TRBD1. The germline CDR1 and CDR2 sequences are SGHDN and FVKESK. The V segment lost 3 bases and the J segment 7 bases; nucleotides outside the gene matches: 10. This CDR3 has 16 amino acids. The CDR3 region has the DNA TGTGCCAGCAGCCAGGGGGGTTACAGGGGGAGTGAAAAACTGTTTTTT. Its protein product is CASSQGGYRGSEKLFF.

This chain uses TRBV4-2 with TRBJ2-3, with 8 bases aligning to TRBD2. Per the germline V gene, CDR1 is LGHNA and CDR2 is YNFKEQ. J lost 0 bases, V lost 3 bases, and 17 bases had no gene match. The CDR3 is 20 amino acids. The CDR3 is CASSQRSAGGDYPSTDTQYF. CDR3 nucleotide sequence: TGTGCCAGCAGCCAGAGATCAGCCGGGGGGGACTACCCCAGCACAGATACGCAGTATTTT.

CDR3 protein: CASSLSGFGGYTF. Here the CDR3 DNA reads TGTGCCAGCAGTTTATCGGGGTTCGGGGGCTACACCTTC. The chain carries TRBV28 and TRBJ1-2; D not certain. This CDR3 contains 13 residues. Germline values: CDR1 MDHEN, CDR2 SYDVKM. V lost 1 base and J 8 bases, leaving 11 bases between the germline ends.

In this sample, this clone turned up once. The chain recombines TRBV24-1 with TRBJ1-2; D gene unclear. This CDR3 contains 13 residues. The V end was cut by 5 bases, the J end by 0 bases, with 6 bases between. In germline, CDR1 is KGHDR, CDR2 SFDVKD. This CDR3 reads CATSATANYGYTF. As DNA, the CDR3 is TGTGCCACCAGTGCAACAGCTAACTATGGCTACACCTTC.

The CDR3 loop reads CASSAGRTNTGELFF. The CDR3 DNA is TGTGCCAGCAGCGCGGGACGGACGAACACCGGGGAGCTGTTTTTT. V usage is TRBV5-4 and J usage is TRBJ2-2; D possibly corresponds to TRBD2 (6 bases). Germline lookup yields CDR1 SGHNT and CDR2 YYREEE (reference sequence). There are 15 residues in the CDR3. Trimming took off 4 bases at V and 0 bases at J, with 10 bases between the two ends.

This clone appeared a few times. J is TRBJ1-2 and V is TRBV6-5, with 7 bases identical to TRBD1. Germline V gene sequence: CDR1 MNHEY, CDR2 SVGAGI. The ends lost 8 bases at V and 6 bases at J; junction bases unmatched: 9. There are 13 residues in the CDR3. CDR3 bases: TGTGCCAGCCGACTGACAGGGAAGGATGGCTACACCTTC. Translation: CASRLTGKDGYTF.

The J gene is TRBJ1-4, the V gene TRBV11-2; D not certain. This CDR3 spans 15 amino acids. The ends were cut back, 2 bases at V and 8 bases at J, with 15 bases in the middle. The germline CDR1 and CDR2 sequences are SGHAT and FQNNGV. The CDR3 DNA sequence: TGTGCCAGCAGCTTATTAAGGACCGGGGAGGAAAAACTGTTTTTT. It encodes CASSLLRTGEEKLFF.